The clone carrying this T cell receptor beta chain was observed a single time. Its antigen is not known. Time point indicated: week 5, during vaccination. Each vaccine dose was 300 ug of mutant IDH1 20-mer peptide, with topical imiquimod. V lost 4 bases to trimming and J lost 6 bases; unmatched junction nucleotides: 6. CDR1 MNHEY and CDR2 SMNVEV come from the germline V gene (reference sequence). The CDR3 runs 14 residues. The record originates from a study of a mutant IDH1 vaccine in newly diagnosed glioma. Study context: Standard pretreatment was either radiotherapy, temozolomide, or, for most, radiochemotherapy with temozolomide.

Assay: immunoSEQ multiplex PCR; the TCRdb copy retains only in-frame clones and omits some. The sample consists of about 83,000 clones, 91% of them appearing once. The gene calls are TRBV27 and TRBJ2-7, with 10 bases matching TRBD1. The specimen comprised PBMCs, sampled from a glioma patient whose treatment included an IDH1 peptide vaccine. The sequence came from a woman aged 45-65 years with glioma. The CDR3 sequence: CASSSRDRGGEQYF. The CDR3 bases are TGTGCCAGCAGTTCCCGGGACAGGGGAGGCGAGCAGTACTTC.